Presented here are 32 T cell receptor beta chains from one specimen sequenced in a study of monozygotic twins with inflammatory bowel disease. From the 5' RACE reads, TCRdb lists one entry per CDR3 protein and no DNA. In total, the table holds approximately 330,000 distinct CDR3 sequences. Material: blood. The receptors come from a human donor with ulcerative colitis or Crohn's disease, or a healthy co-twin of an affected twin (not recorded which).

The CDR3 protein is CSVPRGDYEQYF. The chain couples TRBV29-1 to TRBJ2-7; TCRdb's D call, TRBD1, is unchecked because there is no DNA. Germline V gene sequence: CDR1 SQVTM, CDR2 ANQGSEA. This CDR3 is 12 amino acids long.

The chain has TRBV9 and TRBJ2-1. This CDR3 region has 16 residues. Germline CDR1 is SGDLS and CDR2 is YYNGEE. The CDR3 is CASSPSGDPIYNEQFF.

This rearrangement joins TRBV2 to TRBJ2-7. This CDR3 has 16 amino acids. Germline values: CDR1 SNHLY, CDR2 FYNNEI. The CDR3 loop reads CASSERFWTGLYEQYF. Full variable domain (missing parts from reference TRBV2 and TRBJ2-7): EPEVTQTPSHQVTQMGQEVILRCVPISNHLYFYWYRQILGQKVEFLVSFYNNEISEKSEIFDDQFSVERPDGSNFTLKIRSTKLEDSAMYFCASSERFWTGLYEQYFGPGTRLTVT.

The V call is TRBV7-8, the J call TRBJ1-5. Per the germline V gene, CDR1 is SGHVS and CDR2 is FQNEAQ. The CDR3 sequence is 14 residues long. Here the CDR3 reads CASSQREENQPQHF.

The gene calls are TRBV27 and TRBJ1-2. Germline V gene lookup returns CDR1 MNHEY and CDR2 SMNVEV (reference sequence). The CDR3 totals 14 residues. This CDR3 reads CASSPVGVVDGYTF.

This sequence joins TRBV12-3 or TRBV12-4 and TRBJ2-7. The CDR3 has 13 amino acids. The CDR3 region is CASSLSSGDEQYF.

The chain has TRBV6-1 and TRBJ2-2. Germline assignment: CDR1 MNHNS and CDR2 SASEGT. The CDR3 sequence is 14 residues long. CDR3 loop: CASTLGKSTGELFF.

V and J are TRBV29-1 and TRBJ2-5; TCRdb's D call of TRBD2 is untestable without DNA. The CDR3 is made up of 14 amino acids. The germline V gene has CDR1 SQVTM and CDR2 ANQGSEA. CDR3 sequence reads: CSTAGLADRGTQYF. Full variable domain (missing parts from reference TRBV29-1 and TRBJ2-5): SAVISQKPSRDICQRGTSLTIQCQVDSQVTMMFWYRQQPGQSLTLIATANQGSEATYESGFVIDKFPISRPNLTFSTLTVSNMSPEDSSIYLCSTAGLADRGTQYFGPGTRLLVL.

The V and J genes are TRBV28 and TRBJ2-1; TCRdb proposes TRBD2, but this gene call is untestable without DNA. The CDR3 sequence is 17 residues long. CDR1 is MDHEN, CDR2 SYDVKM, per germline. The CDR3 is CASKVGSGYPTYNEQFF.

The chain recombines TRBV2 with TRBJ1-5; there is no DNA to check the TCRdb D call of TRBD1. This CDR3 has 13 amino acids. CDR1 and CDR2 from the germline V gene are SNHLY and FYNNEI. The CDR3 reads CASGTENNQPQHF.

This chain uses TRBV20-1 with TRBJ1-4; there is no DNA to check the TCRdb D call of TRBD1. In germline, CDR1 is DFQATT, CDR2 SNEGSKA (reference sequence). The length of the CDR3 is 16 residues. The CDR3 here is CSAAGGAEKTNEKLFF.

The chain's CDR3 is CASSRTRDSINEQFF. The J gene is TRBJ2-1, the V gene TRBV12-3 or TRBV12-4; lacking DNA, the TRBD2 call made by TCRdb goes unchecked. The CDR3 is made up of 15 amino acids.

The chain employs TRBV2 and TRBJ2-7; as DNA is missing, the TRBD1 call by TCRdb cannot be tested. From germline, CDR1 is SNHLY and CDR2 FYNNEI. This CDR3 comprises 13 residues. This chain's CDR3 is CATGRQVGGEQYF.

The rearrangement links TRBV7-8 to TRBJ2-3. The CDR3 consists of 15 residues. The germline V gene has CDR1 SGHVS and CDR2 FQNEAQ. The CDR3 loop is CASSFSATSTDTQYF.

The chain employs TRBV4-3 and TRBJ2-1. Germline V gene lookup returns CDR1 LGHNA and CDR2 YSLEER. The CDR3 runs to 14 residues. CDR3 region: CASSQDTSYNEQFF.

This chain connects TRBV18 to TRBJ2-7; TCRdb names TRBD2, which stays unverified in the absence of DNA. Germline CDR1 and CDR2: KGHSH and LQKENI. The CDR3 is 14 amino acids. The CDR3 is CASSLRASFYEQYF.

V gene TRBV6-2 or TRBV6-3 combines with J gene TRBJ1-6; TCRdb outputs TRBD1, but without DNA this stays unchecked. This CDR3 comprises 14 residues. CDR1 is MNHEY, CDR2 SVGEGT, per germline. CDR3 residues: CASSYEGLGSPLHF.

V and J are TRBV5-1 and TRBJ1-1. The CDR3 loop spans 14 amino acids. Looked up from germline, CDR1 is SGHRS and CDR2 is YFSETQ. The CDR3 sequence: CASSHPQDPAIAFF.

The chain uses TRBV10-2 and TRBJ1-1. The length of the CDR3 is 13 residues. CDR1 is WSHSY, CDR2 SAAADI, per germline. The CDR3 region is CASSEKRNTEAFF.

The J gene is TRBJ2-7, the V gene TRBV27; TCRdb selects TRBD1, and the lack of DNA leaves this call unchecked. Germline V gene data show CDR1 as MNHEY and CDR2 as SMNVEV (reference sequence). The CDR3 has 17 residues. CDR3 in amino acids: CASSLKGFGQGLYEQYF.

The genes are TRBV7-2 and TRBJ2-3; TCRdb outputs TRBD2, but without DNA this stays unchecked. The CDR3 is 14 amino acids. Germline V CDR1 and CDR2: SGHTA, FQGNSA. The chain's CDR3 is CASSTRSQRGMQYF.

This chain links TRBV6-5 with TRBJ2-3; the TCRdb D gene call, TRBD1, has no DNA to confirm it. The CDR3 is made up of 16 amino acids. Per the germline V gene, CDR1 is MNHEY and CDR2 is SVGAGI. CDR3 region: CASSYRLMLGADTQYF.

CDR3 loop: CASSASMNTEAFF. The rearrangement links TRBV6-1 to TRBJ1-1. This CDR3 contains 13 residues. Germline CDR1 reads MNHNS; CDR2 reads SASEGT.

The chain's CDR3 is CASSLVPRTGAGNTIYF. The rearrangement joins TRBV5-1 to TRBJ1-3; TCRdb outputs TRBD1, but without DNA this stays unchecked. The length of the CDR3 is 17 residues. Germline CDR1 and CDR2: SGHRS and YFSETQ.

The chain has TRBV5-1 and TRBJ2-1; TCRdb lists TRBD2, though no DNA is available to test this call. The CDR3 is 15 residues long. Germline V gives CDR1 SGHRS, CDR2 YFSETQ. CDR3 protein: CASSLAGTSYNEQFF.

The chain recombines TRBV12-3 or TRBV12-4 with TRBJ1-5. The CDR3 is 15 residues long. The CDR3: CASSFARSSNQPQHF.

The V gene is TRBV5-1, the J gene TRBJ1-5. This CDR3 has 13 residues. From germline, CDR1 is SGHRS and CDR2 YFSETQ. The chain's CDR3 is CASSFTSNQPRHF.

V is TRBV5-1 and J is TRBJ2-3. The CDR3 has 12 residues. Germline CDR1 is SGHRS and CDR2 is YFSETQ. Here the CDR3 reads CASSPARDTQYF.

The chain uses TRBV15 and TRBJ2-5; lacking DNA, the TRBD1 call made by TCRdb goes unchecked. This CDR3 comprises 16 residues. Germline CDR1 is LNHNV and CDR2 is YYDKDF (reference sequence). CDR3 region: CATSRGAKQGQETQYF.

V gene TRBV7-2 combines with J gene TRBJ1-1; TCRdb's assignment of TRBD1 cannot be checked, as there is no DNA. Germline CDR1 is SGHTA and CDR2 is FQGNSA. The CDR3 covers 14 residues. Here the CDR3 reads CASSLVFDRGEAFF.

V and J are TRBV20-1 and TRBJ2-1. Germline CDR1 reads DFQATT; CDR2 reads SNEGSKA (reference sequence). The CDR3 has 13 amino acids. The CDR3 sequence is CSAGRVSYNEQFF.

This chain uses TRBV7-8 with TRBJ2-3; the TCRdb call, TRBD2, lacks DNA for checking. The CDR3 is 17 amino acids. The germline V gene encodes CDR1 SGHVS and CDR2 FQNEAQ. CDR3 protein: CASSPRETGLAVDTQYF.